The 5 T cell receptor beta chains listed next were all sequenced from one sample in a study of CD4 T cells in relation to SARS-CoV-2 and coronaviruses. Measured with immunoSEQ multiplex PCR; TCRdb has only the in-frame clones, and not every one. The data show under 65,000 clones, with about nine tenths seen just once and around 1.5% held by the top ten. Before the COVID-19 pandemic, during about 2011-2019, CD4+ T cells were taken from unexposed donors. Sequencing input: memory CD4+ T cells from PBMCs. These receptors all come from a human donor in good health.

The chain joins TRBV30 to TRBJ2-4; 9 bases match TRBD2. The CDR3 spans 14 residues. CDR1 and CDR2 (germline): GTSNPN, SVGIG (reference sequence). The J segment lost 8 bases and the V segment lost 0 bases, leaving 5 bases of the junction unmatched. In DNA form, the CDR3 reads TGTGCCTGGAGTGTAAGTCCTAGCGGGGACATTCAGTACTTC. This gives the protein CAWSVSPSGDIQYF.

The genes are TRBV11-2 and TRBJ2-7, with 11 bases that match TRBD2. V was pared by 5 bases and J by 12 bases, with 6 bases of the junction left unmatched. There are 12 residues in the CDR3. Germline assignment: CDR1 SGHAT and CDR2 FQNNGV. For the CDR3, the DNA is TGTGCCAGCAGCCCGACTAGCGGGATAAGGTACTTC. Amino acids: CASSPTSGIRYF.

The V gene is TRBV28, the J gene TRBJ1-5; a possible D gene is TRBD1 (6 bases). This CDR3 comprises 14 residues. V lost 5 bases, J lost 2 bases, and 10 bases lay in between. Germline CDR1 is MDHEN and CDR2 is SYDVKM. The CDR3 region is CASSQSGGNQPQHF. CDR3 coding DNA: TGTGCCAGCAGTCAGTCAGGGGGCAATCAGCCCCAGCATTTT.

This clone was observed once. CDR3 sequence (DNA): TGTGCCAGCAGCCCGGATGGGACAGGGGCCTCTGGGGCCAACGTCCTGACTTTC. Translating it yields CASSPDGTGASGANVLTF. This rearrangement joins TRBV7-3 to TRBJ2-6, with 10 bases fitting TRBD1. CDR1 is SGHTA, CDR2 FQGTGA, per germline. The CDR3 contains 18 residues. The V gene end was trimmed by 5 bases and the J gene end by 0 bases; junction bases not matched to a gene: 7.

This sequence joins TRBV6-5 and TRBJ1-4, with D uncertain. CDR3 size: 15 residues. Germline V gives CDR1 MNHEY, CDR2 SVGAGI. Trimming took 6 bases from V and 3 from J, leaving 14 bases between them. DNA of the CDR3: TGTGCCAGCAGGAGGGCGGAAAGGGCTAATGAAAAACTGTTTTTT. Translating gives CASRRAERANEKLFF.